Listed below are T cell receptor beta chains from one sample, sequenced in a study of T-cell memory formation after mild COVID-19. TCRdb re-called the 5' RACE reads through MiXCR, storing one row per CDR3 protein. The sample carries 180,000 or so distinct CDR3 sequences, 11% recorded once. Sequenced: PBMCs or a T cell subset sorted from them (not recorded which). The receptors stem from a man between 18 and 29 years old who had mild COVID-19 (a few samples of this study predate the infection). Cell type and time point are not known. CDR3s include the opening cysteine and the closing phenylalanine or tryptophan. The D gene is left open where the match is weak. Clone sizes are given selectively: once, few, many, or a class where the clone is expanded.

J gene,CDR3 length,clone size,D gene,V gene,CDR3 protein,CDR3 DNA
TRBJ2-3,15,.,TRBD1,TRBV5-1,CASSLGDRAGDTQYF,TGCGCCAGCAGCTTGGGGGACAGGGCCGGCGATACGCAGTATTTT
TRBJ1-4,15,few,TRBD1,TRBV7-3,CASSLLTGEDEKLFF,TGTGCCAGCAGCTTACTCACAGGGGAGGATGAAAAACTGTTTTTT
TRBJ2-1,14,many,.,TRBV11-2,CASSPVGETGEQFF,TGTGCCAGCAGCCCGGTTGGGGAGACGGGCGAGCAGTTCTTC
TRBJ2-3,16,many,TRBD1,TRBV7-9,CASSSRDSPSTDTQYF,TGTGCCAGCAGCTCCCGGGACAGCCCTAGCACAGATACGCAGTATTTT
TRBJ2-7,14,.,.,TRBV20-1,CSGLVAGSGFVQYF,TGCAGTGGACTAGTAGCCGGTTCTGGTTTCGTACAGTACTTC
TRBJ1-6,14,.,.,TRBV11-2,CASILVSGNSPLHF,TGTGCCAGCATCTTAGTGTCCGGTAATTCACCCCTCCACTTT
TRBJ1-6,17,.,.,TRBV6-5,CASSYKGGTLRNSPLHF,TGTGCCAGCAGTTACAAGGGGGGGACTTTGAGGAATTCACCCCTCCACTTT
TRBJ2-3,13,.,.,TRBV10-3,CAISETSTDTQYF,TGTGCCATCAGTGAAACGAGCACAGATACGCAGTATTTT
TRBJ1-5,13,once,.,TRBV7-2,CASRQGDNQPQHF,TGTGCCAGCAGACAGGGCGACAATCAGCCCCAGCATTTT
TRBJ1-2,14,few,.,TRBV6-6,CASSYSGTNYGYTF,TGTGCCAGCAGTTACTCCGGGACGAACTATGGCTACACCTTC
TRBJ1-2,13,.,.,TRBV6-5,CASSYSTSTGYTF,TGTGCCAGCAGTTACTCGACATCCACTGGCTACACCTTC
TRBJ2-3,19,.,TRBD2,TRBV12-3/TRBV12-4,CASSDRGRISGGSTDTQYF,TGTGCCAGCAGTGACAGGGGTAGGATTAGCGGGGGGAGCACAGATACGCAGTATTTT
TRBJ2-1,13,.,TRBD2,TRBV7-2,CAVTSGGVREQFF,TGTGCCGTGACTAGCGGGGGGGTCAGGGAGCAGTTCTTC
TRBJ2-3,17,few,.,TRBV29-1,CSVDGGGQSASTDTQYF,TGCAGCGTTGACGGAGGGGGCCAAAGTGCTAGCACAGATACGCAGTATTTT
TRBJ1-3,12,few,.,TRBV11-3,CASSFNGNTIYF,TGTGCCAGCAGCTTCAACGGAAACACCATATATTTT
TRBJ2-7,13,.,.,TRBV20-1,CSANGLNSYEQYF,TGCAGTGCTAACGGGCTTAACTCCTACGAGCAGTACTTC